This TCR beta chain is drawn from a study of post-analysis software for immune sequencing data. On the study more broadly: Recorded disease courses covered relapsing-remitting, secondary progressive and progressive-relapsing multiple sclerosis. Some patients had no subtype annotation.

Study results and caveats: Multiple sclerosis was associated with a significant reduction in normalized Chao1 diversity relative to controls. Included in a set of 5 or 6 TRBV segments more frequent in patients than controls were TRBV5-6, TRBV5-1 and TRBV20-1.

J was trimmed by 5 bases and V by 5 bases; bases with no gene match: 8. This CDR3 has 15 amino acids. This clonotype was picked up a small number of times. Its matching antigen is unknown. Tagging with unique molecular identifiers was a feature of the TCR beta cDNA libraries. A few hundred thousand cDNA molecules came from about 1 to 10 million T cells. TCRdb reprocessed the PCR reads with MiXCR, giving one entry per CDR3 protein. Altogether 380,000 or so distinct CDR3 sequences are present, around a third being singletons, with the ten largest covering roughly 13%. The V gene is TRBV12-3 or TRBV12-4, the J gene TRBJ1-5, with TRBD1 matching over 8 bases. The TCR sequence derives from a girl aged 10 to 17 with multiple sclerosis. Sequences were obtained from blood. The CDR3 reads CASSLGQGSHQPQHF. The CDR3 nucleotides are TGTGCCAGCAGTCTTGGACAGGGATCCCATCAGCCCCAGCATTTT.